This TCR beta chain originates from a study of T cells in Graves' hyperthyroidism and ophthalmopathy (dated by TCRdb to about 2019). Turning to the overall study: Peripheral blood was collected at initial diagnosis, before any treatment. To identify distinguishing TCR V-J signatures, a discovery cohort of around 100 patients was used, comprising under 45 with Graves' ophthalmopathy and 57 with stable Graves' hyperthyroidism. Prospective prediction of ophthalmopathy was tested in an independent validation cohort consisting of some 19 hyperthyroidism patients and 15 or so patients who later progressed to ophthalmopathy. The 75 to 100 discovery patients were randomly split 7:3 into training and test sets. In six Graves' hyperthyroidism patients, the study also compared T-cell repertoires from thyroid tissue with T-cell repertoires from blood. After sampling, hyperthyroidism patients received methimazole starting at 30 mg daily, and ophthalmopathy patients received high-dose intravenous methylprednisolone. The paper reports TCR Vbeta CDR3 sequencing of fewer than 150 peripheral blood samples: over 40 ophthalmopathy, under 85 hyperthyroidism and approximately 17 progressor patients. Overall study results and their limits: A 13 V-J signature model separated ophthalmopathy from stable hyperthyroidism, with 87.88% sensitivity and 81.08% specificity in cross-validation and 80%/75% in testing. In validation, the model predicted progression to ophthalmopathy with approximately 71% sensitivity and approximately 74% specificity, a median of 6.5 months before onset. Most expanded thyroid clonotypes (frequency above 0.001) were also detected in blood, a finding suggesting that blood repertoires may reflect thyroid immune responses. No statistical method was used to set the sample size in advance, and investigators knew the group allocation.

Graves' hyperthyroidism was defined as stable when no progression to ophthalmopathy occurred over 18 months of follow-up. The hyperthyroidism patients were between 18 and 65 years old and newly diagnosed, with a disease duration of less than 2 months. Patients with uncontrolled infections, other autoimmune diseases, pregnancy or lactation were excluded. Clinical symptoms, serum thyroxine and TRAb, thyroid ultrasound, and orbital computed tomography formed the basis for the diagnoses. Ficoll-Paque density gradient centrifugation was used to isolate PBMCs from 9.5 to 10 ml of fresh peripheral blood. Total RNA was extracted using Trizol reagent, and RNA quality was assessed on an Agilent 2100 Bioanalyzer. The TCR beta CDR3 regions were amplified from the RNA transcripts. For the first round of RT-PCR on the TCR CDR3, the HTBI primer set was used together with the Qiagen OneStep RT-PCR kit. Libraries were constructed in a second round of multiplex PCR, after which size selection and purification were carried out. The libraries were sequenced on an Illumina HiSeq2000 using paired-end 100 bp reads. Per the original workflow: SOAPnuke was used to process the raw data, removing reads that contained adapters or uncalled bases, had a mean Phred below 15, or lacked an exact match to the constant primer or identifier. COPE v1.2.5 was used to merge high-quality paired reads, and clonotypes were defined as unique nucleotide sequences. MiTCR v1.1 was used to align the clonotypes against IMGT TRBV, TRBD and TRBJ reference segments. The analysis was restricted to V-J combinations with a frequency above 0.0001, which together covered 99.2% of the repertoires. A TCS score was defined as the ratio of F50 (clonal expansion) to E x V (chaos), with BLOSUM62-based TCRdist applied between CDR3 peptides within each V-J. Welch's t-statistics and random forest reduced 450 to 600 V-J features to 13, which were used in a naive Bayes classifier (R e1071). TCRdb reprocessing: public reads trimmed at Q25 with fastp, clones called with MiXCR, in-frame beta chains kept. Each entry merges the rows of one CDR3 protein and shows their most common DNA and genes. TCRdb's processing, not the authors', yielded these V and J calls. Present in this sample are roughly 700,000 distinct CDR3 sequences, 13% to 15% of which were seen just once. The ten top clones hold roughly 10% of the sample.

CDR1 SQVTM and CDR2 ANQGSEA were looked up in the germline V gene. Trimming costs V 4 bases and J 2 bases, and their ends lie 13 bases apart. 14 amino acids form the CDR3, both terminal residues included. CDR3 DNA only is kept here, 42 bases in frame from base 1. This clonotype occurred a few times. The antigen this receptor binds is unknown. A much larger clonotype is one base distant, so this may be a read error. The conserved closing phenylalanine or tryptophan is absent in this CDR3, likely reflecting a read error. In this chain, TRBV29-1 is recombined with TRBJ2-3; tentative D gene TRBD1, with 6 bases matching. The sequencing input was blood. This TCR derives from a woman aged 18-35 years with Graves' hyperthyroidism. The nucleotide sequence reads TGCAGCGTTGTCCCGGACAGAAACACAGATACGCAGTATCTT. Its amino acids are CSVVPDRNTDTQYL.